The rows below give T cell receptor beta chains drawn from one sample of a study of blood T cell repertoires in COVID-19. Generated by immunoSEQ multiplex PCR, the TCRdb table keeps only in-frame clones and is missing some. The sample shows 200,000 to 300,000 clones, 80% to 90% of them seen only once. The sample consisted of peripheral blood. Receptor source: a woman in her thirties or forties who had recovered from COVID-19. CDR3s include the opening cysteine and the closing phenylalanine or tryptophan. The D gene is left open where the match is weak. Size tells how often a clone was seen (once, few, many) or the class of an expanded clone, and some rows leave it out.

j_gene | v_gene | abundance | d_gene | CDR3aa | CDR3nt
TRBJ2-7 | TRBV29-1 | NA | NA | CSVGAGSVYEQYF | TGCAGCGTTGGGGCGGGCTCGGTCTACGAGCAGTACTTC
TRBJ1-3 | TRBV30 | NA | NA | CAWSVMGLGNTIYF | TGTGCCTGGAGTGTTATGGGGCTTGGAAACACCATATATTTT
TRBJ2-1 | TRBV5-1 | once | TRBD1 | CASSWGQASRNEQFF | TGCGCCAGCAGCTGGGGACAGGCCTCTAGAAATGAGCAGTTCTTC
TRBJ2-1 | TRBV2 | NA | NA | CASSGLALWDEQFF | TGTGCCAGCAGTGGCCTAGCCCTTTGGGATGAGCAGTTCTTC
TRBJ2-7 | TRBV7-8 | few | NA | CASSLDSLYEQYF | TGTGCCAGCAGCCTGGACAGCTTATACGAGCAGTACTTC
TRBJ1-2 | TRBV29-1 | NA | NA | CSVEDPPGRISYTF | TGCAGCGTTGAAGACCCCCCAGGGAGGATTAGCTACACCTTC
TRBJ2-3 | TRBV6-5 | NA | NA | CASSPRTVPDTQYF | TGTGCCAGCAGTCCCCGGACAGTCCCAGATACGCAGTATTTT
TRBJ2-1 | TRBV29-1 | NA | TRBD2 | CSVEPGRGDNEQFF | TGCAGCGTTGAGCCTGGGCGGGGGGACAATGAGCAGTTCTTC
TRBJ1-1 | TRBV5-1 | once | NA | CASSFHGNTEAFF | TGCGCCAGCAGCTTCCACGGTAACACTGAAGCTTTCTTT
TRBJ2-7 | TRBV21-1 | NA | NA | CASAYRRTGFRYEQYF | TGTGCCAGCGCATACCGAAGGACAGGCTTCAGGTACGAGCAGTACTTC
TRBJ1-1 | TRBV7-8 | NA | NA | CASSLGRGGEAFF | TGTGCCAGCAGCTTAGGGCGGGGGGGAGAAGCTTTCTTT
TRBJ2-3 | TRBV4-1 | NA | NA | CASSQVANGYTDTQYF | TGCGCCAGCAGCCAAGTAGCGAATGGTTACACAGATACGCAGTATTTT
TRBJ1-1 | TRBV9 | NA | TRBD1 | CASSFGQGHTEAFF | TGTGCCAGCAGCTTCGGACAGGGCCACACTGAAGCTTTCTTT
TRBJ2-1 | TRBV10-3 | NA | TRBD2 | CAISEPASLASSYNEQFF | TGTGCCATCAGTGAGCCAGCTTCACTAGCGAGCTCCTACAATGAGCAGTTCTTC
TRBJ2-2 | TRBV12-3/TRBV12-4 | NA | TRBD1 | CADRDRNTGELFF | TGTGCCGACCGGGACAGGAACACCGGGGAGCTGTTTTTT
TRBJ2-3 | TRBV19 | NA | NA | CASRGLRAYWDTQYF | TGTGCCAGTAGGGGACTCCGGGCGTACTGGGATACGCAGTATTTT
TRBJ2-5 | TRBV5-1 | NA | TRBD2 | CASSLSGGNQETQYF | TGCGCCAGCAGCTTAAGCGGGGGCAACCAAGAGACCCAGTACTTC
TRBJ2-3 | TRBV9 | NA | TRBD2 | CASSVDGLASSTDTQYF | TGTGCCAGCAGCGTAGACGGACTAGCTTCAAGCACAGATACGCAGTATTTT
TRBJ1-2 | TRBV28 | NA | NA | CASSLSSYGYTF | TGTGCCAGCAGTTTATCCTCCTATGGCTACACCTTC
TRBJ2-3 | TRBV7-3 | NA | TRBD2 | CASSLGRGGTDTQYF | TGTGCCAGCAGCTTAGGGCGGGGGGGCACAGATACGCAGTATTTT
TRBJ2-2 | TRBV7-6 | few | NA | CASSLALDSLGELFF | TGTGCCAGCAGCTTAGCCCTCGACTCCTTAGGGGAGCTGTTTTTT
TRBJ2-7 | TRBV6-1 | NA | NA | CASSEGDVYEQYF | TGTGCCAGCAGTGAAGGAGATGTGTACGAGCAGTACTTC
TRBJ1-6 | TRBV10-3 | once | NA | CAISESRGGVTHSPLHF | TGTGCCATCAGTGAGTCGAGGGGGGGGGTTACCCATTCACCCCTCCACTTT
TRBJ2-7 | TRBV5-4 | NA | NA | CASSLDPETYEQYF | TGTGCCAGCAGCTTGGATCCAGAAACCTACGAGCAGTACTTC
TRBJ2-7 | TRBV25-1 | NA | NA | CASSESAATDSYEQYF | TGTGCCAGCAGTGAGTCGGCGGCTACCGACTCCTACGAGCAGTACTTC
TRBJ1-4 | TRBV3-1/TRBV3-2 | NA | NA | CASSQDLGAKLFF | TGTGCCAGCAGCCAAGATCTGGGGGCAAAACTGTTTTTT
TRBJ1-2 | TRBV19 | NA | TRBD1 | CASSAHRGANYGYTF | TGTGCCAGTAGTGCACACAGGGGTGCTAACTATGGCTACACCTTC
TRBJ2-7 | TRBV30 | NA | NA | CAWSVTADEQYF | TGTGCCTGGAGTGTTACAGCGGACGAGCAGTACTTC
TRBJ2-7 | TRBV10-1 | NA | TRBD1 | CASSETGQGNPYEQYF | TGCGCCAGCAGTGAGACGGGACAGGGAAACCCCTACGAGCAGTACTTC
TRBJ2-5 | TRBV2 | NA | NA | CASSEEGAKETQYF | TGTGCCAGCAGTGAGGAGGGGGCGAAGGAGACCCAGTACTTC
TRBJ2-3 | TRBV29-1 | NA | NA | CSGDGRRVGATDTQYF | TGCAGCGGGGACGGAAGGAGGGTAGGGGCCACAGATACGCAGTATTTT
TRBJ2-1 | TRBV6-2/TRBV6-3 | NA | NA | CASSRRGGAYDDEQFF | TGTGCCAGCAGCCGACGCGGGGGCGCCTACGACGATGAGCAGTTCTTC
TRBJ2-2 | TRBV5-4 | NA | TRBD2 | CASSLGWSGGPGELFF | TGTGCCAGCAGCTTGGGATGGTCGGGGGGGCCCGGGGAGCTGTTTTTT
TRBJ2-7 | TRBV10-1 | NA | TRBD1 | CASREDRGQAVYEQYF | TGCGCCAGCAGGGAGGACAGGGGGCAAGCAGTCTACGAGCAGTACTTC
TRBJ1-1 | TRBV9 | NA | NA | CASSGLVPGQGEAFF | TGTGCCAGCAGCGGATTGGTGCCAGGGCAGGGTGAAGCTTTCTTT
TRBJ1-1 | TRBV6-6 | NA | TRBD1 | CASSSQGDEAFF | TGTGCCAGCAGTTCACAGGGGGATGAAGCTTTCTTT
TRBJ1-5 | TRBV9 | NA | NA | CASSVGVGGSNQPQHF | TGTGCCAGCAGCGTAGGGGTCGGGGGTAGCAATCAGCCCCAGCATTTT
TRBJ1-1 | TRBV6-5 | NA | TRBD1 | CASNKPGDRATAFF | TGTGCCAGCAATAAACCAGGGGACAGGGCTACGGCTTTCTTT
TRBJ1-6 | TRBV6-5 | NA | NA | CASSYSSAGDSPLHF | TGTGCCAGCAGTTACTCTTCGGCAGGGGATTCACCCCTCCACTTT
TRBJ1-4 | TRBV4-2 | NA | TRBD1 | CASSQEGQGGEKLFF | TGTGCCAGCAGCCAAGAGGGACAGGGAGGTGAAAAACTGTTTTTT
TRBJ2-2 | TRBV2 | NA | NA | CASQTPWDTKTGELFF | TGTGCCAGCCAAACCCCTTGGGACACCAAAACCGGGGAGCTGTTTTTT